This T cell receptor (beta chain) stems from a study of blood T cell repertoires in COVID-19. Study information: The United States, Italy and Spain were the sources of the acute and convalescent COVID-19 samples.

Original processing notes: Reference gene primers were amplified, and this amplification served to estimate nucleated cell counts. Sequenced by immunoSEQ multiplex PCR; TCRdb stores in-frame clones only, minus some. V, J and clone size are taken as reported in that table, and D and trimming were inferred from the DNA itself. The sample includes some 87,000 clones, about 82% seen only once; the top ten take 10% to 15%. CDR1 is SGHRS, CDR2 YFSETQ, per germline. There are 17 residues in the CDR3. V was clipped by 0 bases and J by 5 bases; unmatched bases: 10. This receptor was obtained from a woman in her 70s with active or convalescent COVID-19. Material: peripheral blood. The chain links TRBV5-1 to TRBJ2-1; 8 bases are a match to TRBD1. CDR3 bases: TGCGCCAGCAGCTTGGAACCGACAGGGGTTATGAACAATGAGCAGTTCTTC. Protein: CASSLEPTGVMNNEQFF. Using reference TRBV5-1 and TRBJ2-1 for the parts outside the CDR3, the full variable domain is KAGVTQTPRYLIKTRGQQVTLSCSPISGHRSVSWYQQTPGQGLQFLFEYFSETQRNKGNFPGRFSGRQFSNSRSEMNVSTLELGDSALYLCASSLEPTGVMNNEQFFGPGTRLTVL.